This T cell receptor beta chain was sequenced during a study of blood T cells in healthy people across ages. The CDR3 sequence is 14 residues long. Trimming took off 8 bases at V and 2 bases at J, with 13 bases between the two ends. Germline-derived CDR1 and CDR2 are MDHEN and SYDVKM. A second about 7 to 12 cycle PCR used barcoded and J-beta primers. The template-switch adaptor was a 5' adaptor with 12 random nucleotides. It tagged each cDNA molecule. Every sample gave at least 2.5 million paired-end reads containing CDR3. One entry per CDR3 protein, called by TCRdb with MiXCR from the 5' RACE reads. Altogether 700,000 or so distinct CDR3 sequences are present, 22% being singletons, with the ten largest covering roughly a fifth. The people who gave samples were healthy Caucasians from Russia, aged roughly 6 to 100. Study observations and caveats: From one million sequenced T cells, diversity estimates were lower bounds.

About this clonotype: What it binds is not known.

The receptor comes from a man in his sixties or seventies in good health. The V call is TRBV28, the J call TRBJ2-1; TRBD2 is a possible D gene (7 bases). Sequences were obtained from blood. Here the CDR3 DNA reads TGTGCCAGCCTGTCGGGGGGCGCCTACAATGAGCAGTTCTTC. The encoded protein is CASLSGGAYNEQFF.